This entry lists 5 T cell receptor beta chains sequenced from one sample in a study of cytomegalovirus exposure and HLA in healthy donors. Produced via immunoSEQ multiplex PCR; TCRdb's table is partial and in-frame only. The data show around 150,000 clones, 80% to 90% seen once. The sequencing sample was made of PBMCs. The receptors were sampled from a woman under 40 in good health and CMV-seronegative.

This chain joins TRBV7-2 and TRBJ2-7, with TRBD2 matching 9 bases. With V trimmed by 6 bases and J by 5 bases, 14 bases remained unmatched. From germline, CDR1 is SGHTA and CDR2 FQGNSA. The CDR3 is made up of 16 amino acids. The DNA for the CDR3 is TGTGCCAGCAGGGCCCCTCCGTCTAGCGGGATCAACGAGCAGTACTTC. Amino acids: CASRAPPSSGINEQYF.

The gene calls are TRBV6-5 and TRBJ1-1; TRBD1 is a possible D gene (6 bases). Germline lookup yields CDR1 MNHEY and CDR2 SVGAGI. The CDR3 runs 15 residues. Between the trimmed V and J ends, which lost 2 bases and 7 bases, there was a span of 17 bases. The CDR3 bases are TGTGCCAGCAGTTACGAGGGGGTCGGACTGGATGAAGCTTTCTTT. This sequence encodes CASSYEGVGLDEAFF.

The chain carries TRBV5-6 and TRBJ1-6; unclear D gene. The CDR3 is 13 residues long. Germline assignment: CDR1 SGHDT and CDR2 YYEEEE. The V and J ends lost 4 bases and 13 bases respectively, with 15 bases between them. CDR3 residues: CASSLGNGSPLHF. The CDR3 DNA is TGTGCCAGCAGCCTAGGCAACGGATCGCCCCTCCACTTT.

The J gene is TRBJ2-1, the V gene TRBV11-2, with 12 nucleotides matching TRBD2. V lost 1 base and J lost 4; bases outside the gene matches: 5. Germline CDR1 and CDR2: SGHAT and FQNNGV. This CDR3 contains 17 residues. CDR3 residues: CASSLVIGLAGYNEQFF. In nucleotides, the CDR3 is TGTGCCAGCAGCTTAGTGATAGGACTAGCGGGGTACAATGAGCAGTTCTTC.

The chain's CDR3 is CASSTGFDEQYF. The CDR3 region has the DNA TGTGCCAGCAGCACAGGCTTTGACGAGCAGTACTTC. This chain connects TRBV6-5 to TRBJ2-7; tentative D call: TRBD1 (5 bases). Trimming shortened V by 6 bases and J by 5 bases, and 11 bases separated the two germline ends. The germline V gene has CDR1 MNHEY and CDR2 SVGAGI. This CDR3 contains 12 residues.